Listed below are T cell receptor beta chains from one sample, sequenced in a study of beta chain features in type 1 diabetes. Here immunoSEQ multiplex PCR was the method, and the copy in TCRdb shows in-frame clones only, minus some. The table records a few hundred thousand clones, about 16% of them present only once. The sample comprised naive CD4+ T cells from blood. The receptors come from a woman under 30 in good health. The CDR3 runs from the conserved cysteine through the conserved F or W. The D gene is left open where the match is weak. Rows give clone size only sometimes, using once, few, many, or a class for an expanded clone.

d_call j_call v_call clone_size cdr3_nt cdr3_aa
TRBD2 TRBJ2-1 TRBV7-6 - TGTGCCAGCAGCTTATCCGGGAGGACTAGCGGGAGTTTATTCTTC CASSLSGRTSGSLFF
TRBD1 TRBJ2-7 TRBV27 - TGTGCCAGTTTCGGGACAGCCTCCTACGAGCAGTACTTC CASFGTASYEQYF
- TRBJ1-5 TRBV7-2 few TGTGCCAGCAGCTCCCGCAGGGTCAGGCAGCCCCAGCATTTT CASSSRRVRQPQHF
- TRBJ1-1 TRBV4-2 - TGTGCCAGCAGCCAAGATAGTCGAGTCAGGGCTGGCACTGAAGCTTTCTTT CASSQDSRVRAGTEAFF
- TRBJ2-5 TRBV30 few TGTGCCTGGAGTGTCGGGGGATTGAGCCAAGAGACCCAGTACTTC CAWSVGGLSQETQYF
TRBD2 TRBJ2-1 TRBV30 few TGTGCCTGGAGTTTCCTAGCGGGAGGGGATGAGCAGTTCTTC CAWSFLAGGDEQFF
- TRBJ2-1 TRBV28 - TGTGCCAGCAGCCAGACCACAGGGAAATACAATGAGCAGTTCTTC CASSQTTGKYNEQFF
- TRBJ2-7 TRBV7-9 - TGTGCCAGCAGCTTAAGGAGGGACAGAGACTACGAGCAGTACTTC CASSLRRDRDYEQYF
TRBD2 TRBJ2-1 TRBV18 few TGTGCCAGCTCACAACAAACTAGCGGGAGCTACAATGAGCAGTTCTTC CASSQQTSGSYNEQFF
TRBD1 TRBJ2-1 TRBV18 few TGTGCCAGCTCAGCGGGACAGGGGAACTACAATGAGCAGTTCTTC CASSAGQGNYNEQFF
TRBD1 TRBJ2-7 TRBV4-1 - TGCGCCAGCGCACTTTACGGGACAGGCCACTACGAGCAGTACTTC CASALYGTGHYEQYF
- TRBJ1-4 TRBV7-9 - TGTGCCAGCAGCCGAGGGCCTAATGAAAAACTGTTTTTT CASSRGPNEKLFF
TRBD1 TRBJ2-2 TRBV2 - TGTGCCAGCAGGGGGACAGCAAACACCGGGGAGCTGTTTTTT CASRGTANTGELFF
- TRBJ2-7 TRBV28 few TGTGCCAGCGCCACATCACAGGGTGCCTACGAGCAGTACTTC CASATSQGAYEQYF
TRBD2 TRBJ2-5 TRBV2 few TGTGCCAGCAGTGAAGCGGGGTGGCGGGAGCGTTCGGGAGAGACCCAGTACTTC CASSEAGWRERSGETQYF
- TRBJ2-5 TRBV2 few TGTGCCAGCACTCTAGACCGGGAGACCCAGTACTTC CASTLDRETQYF
- TRBJ1-2 TRBV6-5 once TGTGCCAGCAGACTGACAGTCAACTATGGCTACACCTTC CASRLTVNYGYTF
TRBD2 TRBJ2-5 TRBV29-1 - TGCAGCGTCCGGACTAGCGAATGGGAGACCCAGTACTTC CSVRTSEWETQYF
TRBD2 TRBJ2-1 TRBV4-1 few TGCGCCAGCAGCCAAGACTCCGGACTAGCGATCTACAATGAGCAGTTCTTC CASSQDSGLAIYNEQFF
- TRBJ2-7 TRBV10-3 - TGTGCCTCCCTACGGACATCGAGCTCCTACGAGCAGTACTTC CASLRTSSSYEQYF
- TRBJ1-2 TRBV27 - TGTGCCAGCAGCGGGAGATATGGCTACACCTTC CASSGRYGYTF
- TRBJ2-1 TRBV18 few TGTGCCAGCTCACAGGGGTCCTACAATGAGCAGTTCTTC CASSQGSYNEQFF
TRBD2 TRBJ2-1 TRBV25-1 few TGTGCCAGTCAGCGGGATCTCTCCTACAATGAGCAGTTCTTC CASQRDLSYNEQFF
- TRBJ2-1 TRBV5-1 - TGCGCCAGCAGCTTTGGGCAGGGCTCCTACAATGAGCAGTTCTTC CASSFGQGSYNEQFF
- TRBJ2-5 TRBV9 - TGTGCCAGCAGCGTAGCGGTGGGAGTAGGGGAGACCCAGTACTTC CASSVAVGVGETQYF
- TRBJ1-5 TRBV5-1 few TGCGCCAGCAGCTTGGGCCGACTAGATAGCAATCAGCCCCAGCATTTT CASSLGRLDSNQPQHF
- TRBJ2-7 TRBV15 few TGTGCCACCAGCAGAGGACTGAGCGGTTCCTACGAGCAGTACTTC CATSRGLSGSYEQYF
TRBD1 TRBJ2-1 TRBV28 few TGTGCCAGCACCACGACCGGGACAGGGTACAATGAGCAGTTCTTC CASTTTGTGYNEQFF
TRBD1 TRBJ2-5 TRBV6-5 - TGTGCCAGCACCATACCGACAGGGCCTGGCGAGACCCAGTACTTC CASTIPTGPGETQYF
TRBD1 TRBJ1-1 TRBV29-1 few TGCAGCGTTGAAGGGAAAACAGGGGGCGGGACTGAAGCTTTCTTT CSVEGKTGGGTEAFF
TRBD2 TRBJ2-3 TRBV5-4 few TGTGCCAGCAGCCAAGGACTAGCTCCTAGCACAGATACGCAGTATTTT CASSQGLAPSTDTQYF
TRBD1 TRBJ2-5 TRBV5-6 - TGTGCCAGCAGAGGACAGGGCCAAGAGACCCAGTACTTC CASRGQGQETQYF